This note documents a single T cell receptor beta chain sequence. These data belong to a study of blood T cell repertoires in COVID-19. Study in general: Symptom resolution, clearance, or two negative PCRs marked the recovered donors of Cohort 3. Nucleic acid was either cDNA or gDNA, and it came from T cells, B-cell-depleted T cells, or PBMCs.

The study recruited people aged 18 to 89 years across roughly 25 US areas. Germline CDR1 is SGHRS and CDR2 is YFSETQ. This CDR3 comprises 13 residues. The germline V and J ends were trimmed by 5 bases and 3 bases, with 8 bases remaining between them. Profiled with immunoSEQ multiplex PCR; TCRdb holds only in-frame clones, not every one. The profile covers hundreds of thousands of clones, with 70% to 90% appearing a single time and around 2% taken by the ten largest. Sequencing was carried out using PBMCs or T cells enriched from blood (not recorded which). This chain connects TRBV5-1 to TRBJ1-4, with D maybe TRBD1 (6 bases). This TCR was recovered from an older woman in a cohort exposed to, infected with or recovered from COVID-19 (not recorded which). The CDR3 DNA reads as TGCGCCAGCAGAACAGGGCCTAATGAAAAACTGTTTTTT. It translates to CASRTGPNEKLFF.